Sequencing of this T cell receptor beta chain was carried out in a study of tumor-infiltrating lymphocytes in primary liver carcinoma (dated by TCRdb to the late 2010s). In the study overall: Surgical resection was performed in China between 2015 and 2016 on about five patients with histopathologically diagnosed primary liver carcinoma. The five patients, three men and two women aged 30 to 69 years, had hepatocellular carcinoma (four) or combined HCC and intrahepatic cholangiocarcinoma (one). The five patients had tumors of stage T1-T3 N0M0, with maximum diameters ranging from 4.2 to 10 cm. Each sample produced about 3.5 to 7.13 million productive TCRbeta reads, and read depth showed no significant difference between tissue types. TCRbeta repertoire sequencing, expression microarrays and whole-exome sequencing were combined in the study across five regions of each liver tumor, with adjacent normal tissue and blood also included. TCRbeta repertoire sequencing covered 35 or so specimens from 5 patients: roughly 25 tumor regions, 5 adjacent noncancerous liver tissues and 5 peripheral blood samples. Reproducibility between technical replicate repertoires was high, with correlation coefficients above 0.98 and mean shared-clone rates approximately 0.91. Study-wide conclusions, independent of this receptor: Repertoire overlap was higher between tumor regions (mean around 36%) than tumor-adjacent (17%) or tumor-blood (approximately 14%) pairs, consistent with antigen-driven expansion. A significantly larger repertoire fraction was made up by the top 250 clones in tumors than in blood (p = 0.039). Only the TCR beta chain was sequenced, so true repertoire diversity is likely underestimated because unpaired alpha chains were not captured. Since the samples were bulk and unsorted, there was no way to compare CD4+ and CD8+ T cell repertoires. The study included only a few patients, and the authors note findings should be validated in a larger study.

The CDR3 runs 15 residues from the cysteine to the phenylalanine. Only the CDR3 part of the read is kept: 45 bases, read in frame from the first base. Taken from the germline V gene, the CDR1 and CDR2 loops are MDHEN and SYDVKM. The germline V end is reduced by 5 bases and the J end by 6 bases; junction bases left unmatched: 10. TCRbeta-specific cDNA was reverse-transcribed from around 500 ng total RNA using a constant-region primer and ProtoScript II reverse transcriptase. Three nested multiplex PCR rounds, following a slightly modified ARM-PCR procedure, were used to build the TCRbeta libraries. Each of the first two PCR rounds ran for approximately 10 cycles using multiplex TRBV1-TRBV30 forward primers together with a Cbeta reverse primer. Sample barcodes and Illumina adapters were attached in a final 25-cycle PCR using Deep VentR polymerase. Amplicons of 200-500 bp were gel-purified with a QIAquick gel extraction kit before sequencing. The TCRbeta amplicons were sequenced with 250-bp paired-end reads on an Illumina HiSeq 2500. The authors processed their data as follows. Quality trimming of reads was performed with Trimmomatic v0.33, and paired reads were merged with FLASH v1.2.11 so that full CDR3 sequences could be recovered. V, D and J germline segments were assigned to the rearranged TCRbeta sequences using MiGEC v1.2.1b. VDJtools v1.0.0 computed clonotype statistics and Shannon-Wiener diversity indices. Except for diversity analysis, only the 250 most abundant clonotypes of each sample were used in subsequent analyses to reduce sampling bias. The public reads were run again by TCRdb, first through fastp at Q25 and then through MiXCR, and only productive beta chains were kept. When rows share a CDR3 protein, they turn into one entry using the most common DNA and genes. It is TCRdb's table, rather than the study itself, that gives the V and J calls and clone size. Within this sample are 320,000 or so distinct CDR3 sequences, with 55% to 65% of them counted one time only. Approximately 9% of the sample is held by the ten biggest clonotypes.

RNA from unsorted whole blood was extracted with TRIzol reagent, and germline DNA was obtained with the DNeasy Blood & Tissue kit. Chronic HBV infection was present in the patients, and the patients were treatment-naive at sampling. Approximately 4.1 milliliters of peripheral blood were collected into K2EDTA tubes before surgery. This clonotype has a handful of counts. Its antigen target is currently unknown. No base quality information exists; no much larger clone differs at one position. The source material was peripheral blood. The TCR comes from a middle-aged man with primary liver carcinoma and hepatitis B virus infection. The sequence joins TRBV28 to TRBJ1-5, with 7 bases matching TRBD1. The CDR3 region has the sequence CASSLRGGGGQPQHF. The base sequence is TGTGCCAGCAGTCTCAGGGGGGGAGGCGGTCAGCCCCAGCATTTT.